What follows are 20 T cell receptor beta chains derived from one specimen sequenced in a study of Graves' ophthalmopathy and Graves' hyperthyroidism. Amplification of the TCR beta CDR3 regions used RNA transcripts (as template). The library came from an HTBI-primed first-round RT-PCR and a second-round multiplex PCR. TCRdb re-derived calls from the multiplex PCR reads in MiXCR, one entry per CDR3 protein. The profile covers about 1.2 million distinct CDR3 sequences, with 35% to 40% appearing a single time and 11% taken by the ten largest. Specimen: peripheral blood or thyroid tissue (not recorded which). Source of these receptors: an adult man with Graves' hyperthyroidism.

The sample holds many counts of this clonotype. The rearrangement links TRBV13 to TRBJ2-7; D is perhaps TRBD1 (5 bases). This CDR3 spans 15 amino acids. V lost 5 bases and J 1 base, leaving 15 bases between the germline ends. CDR1 and CDR2 (germline): PRHDT, FYEKMQ (reference sequence). CDR3 region: CASSNQGIRSYEQYF. The CDR3 DNA is TGTGCCAGCAGCAATCAGGGCATCCGTTCCTACGAGCAGTACTTC.

The chain employs TRBV28 and TRBJ1-1; TRBD1 matches at 7 bases. This CDR3 has 13 amino acids. The germline CDR1 and CDR2 sequences are MDHEN and SYDVKM. Trimming took 10 bases from V and 5 from J; bases not matched to a gene: 10. Here the CDR3 DNA reads TGTGCCATACAAGCAGGGGGACAGACTGAAGCTTTCTTT. Residues: CAIQAGGQTEAFF.

The V gene is TRBV6-5, the J gene TRBJ2-5; D is unresolved. V was clipped by 2 bases and J by 5 bases, with 9 bases between them. The length of the CDR3 is 13 residues. Germline CDR1 reads MNHEY; CDR2 reads SVGAGI. CDR3 bases: TGTGCCAGCAGTTACCCGGTCGGGGAGACCCAGTACTTC. Translating it yields CASSYPVGETQYF.

Many counts were recorded for this clonotype. The chain recombines TRBV20-1 with TRBJ1-4; maybe TRBD1 (5 bases). CDR3 length: 13 residues. Trimming cost V 4 bases and J 3 bases, with 9 bases left between them. In germline, CDR1 is DFQATT, CDR2 SNEGSKA (reference sequence). The CDR3 sequence is CSATGLANEKLFF. The CDR3, as DNA: TGCAGTGCTACAGGGTTAGCTAATGAAAAACTGTTTTTT.

Concerning this clonotype itself: An end of the junction does not agree with germline; a read error may underlie this. The chain carries TRBV12-3 or TRBV12-4 and TRBJ2-7; perhaps D is TRBD1 or TRBD2 (6 bases each). This CDR3 region has 14 residues. In DNA form, the CDR3 reads TGTGCCGGCAGTTTTCCTGGGGGGCCGGGGGAGCAGTACTTC. This encodes CAGSFPGGPGEQYF.

The chain carries TRBV10-3 and TRBJ1-4; no definite D call. Germline lookup yields CDR1 ENHRY and CDR2 SYGVKD. Trimming pared 5 bases from V and 2 bases from J, leaving 6 bases between. The CDR3 loop spans 13 amino acids. CDR3 protein: CAISPGTNEKLFF. The CDR3 DNA follows: TGTGCCATCAGTCCCGGGACTAATGAAAAACTGTTTTTT.

This clonotype showed up just a few times. The V and J genes are TRBV7-2 and TRBJ2-7; 8 nucleotides line up with TRBD1. The CDR3 sequence is 16 residues long. V trimming: 5 bases; J trimming: 1 base; junction bases outside the gene matches: 10. CDR1 and CDR2 from the germline V gene are SGHTA and FQGNSA. For the CDR3, the DNA is TGTGCCAGCAGCCCAGGACAGGGTAGGGTATCCTACGAGCAGTACTTC. It encodes CASSPGQGRVSYEQYF.

This clonotype was detected a few times. The gene calls are TRBV28 and TRBJ2-7, with D perhaps TRBD1 (6 bases). V gave up 6 bases and J gave up 11 bases, with 17 bases separating them. The germline V gene encodes CDR1 MDHEN and CDR2 SYDVKM. This CDR3 spans 12 amino acids. CDR3 in DNA: TGTGCCAGCAGCCCCGAGACAGGCGTAAAGTACTTC. Translating it yields CASSPETGVKYF.

This clonotype came up many times. V and J are TRBV10-3 and TRBJ2-6; possible D gene TRBD1, 6 bases. The CDR3 totals 18 residues. V lost 10 bases and J 0 bases, leaving 22 bases between the germline ends. CDR1 is ENHRY and CDR2 is SYGVKD in the germline V gene. DNA of the CDR3: TGTGCCACCCAAATCCGGGACATCAAGGCCTCTGGGGCCAACGTCCTGACTTTC. Translation gives CATQIRDIKASGANVLTF.

Notes on this clonotype: At one boundary the junction diverges from the germline segment, which might be a read error. CDR3 DNA: TGTGCCGGCAGTGAACCCGTGGGACAGGGCTACGAGCAGTACTTC. It specifies CAGSEPVGQGYEQYF. V is TRBV6-5 and J is TRBJ2-7; 9 bases agree with TRBD1. This CDR3 comprises 15 residues. Germline CDR1 is MNHEY and CDR2 is SVGAGI.

The chain is built from TRBV10-3 and TRBJ1-3; no reliable D call. With 7 bases removed from V and 2 bases from J, the gap between germline ends came to 30 bases. The CDR3 loop spans 20 amino acids. Germline V gene data show CDR1 as ENHRY and CDR2 as SYGVKD. The CDR3 here is CAITRHRTSGAGETGNTIYF. CDR3 DNA sequence: TGTGCCATCACAAGACATCGGACTAGCGGCGCCGGGGAAACTGGAAACACCATATATTTT.

This clonotype has just a few counts. The V gene is TRBV25-1, the J gene TRBJ1-2; 8 bases line up with TRBD1. This CDR3 has 16 amino acids. The germline V gene encodes CDR1 MGHDK and CDR2 SYGVNS. Trimming at V came to 5 bases and at J to 8 bases, leaving 16 bases not matched to a gene. CDR3 bases: TGTGCCAGCAGTCTCGGCCCCGGACAGGGAGTGGGCGGCTACACCTTC. Protein: CASSLGPGQGVGGYTF.

This clonotype showed up just a few times. This chain joins TRBV6-5 and TRBJ2-7; D is ambiguous. This CDR3 is 15 amino acids long. V lost 0 bases, J lost 7 bases, and 16 bases lay in between. The germline V gene encodes CDR1 MNHEY and CDR2 SVGAGI. The DNA for the CDR3 is TGTGCCAGCAGTTACTCGATACCGGGCATGGGTGAGCAGTACTTC. It yields the protein CASSYSIPGMGEQYF.

In the case of this clonotype: A much larger clone is a single base away; this may be a read error. This CDR3 reads CASSYAGSGEQYF. DNA of the CDR3: TGTGCCAGCAGTTACGCGGGGTCGGGGGAGCAGTACTTC. This chain connects TRBV6-5 to TRBJ2-7; possibly TRBD2 for D (6 bases). Trimming shortened V by 2 bases and J by 7 bases, and 12 bases separated the two germline ends. This CDR3 region has 13 residues. Germline CDR1 and CDR2: MNHEY and SVGAGI.

The chain is built from TRBV10-3 and TRBJ1-5; unclear D gene. Germline V gives CDR1 ENHRY, CDR2 SYGVKD. V was clipped by 2 bases and J by 6 bases, with 11 bases between them. This CDR3 is built from 14 residues. CDR3 amino acids: CAISERGLGQPQHF. CDR3 sequence (DNA): TGTGCCATCAGTGAGCGAGGGTTGGGTCAGCCCCAGCATTTT.

The V call is TRBV5-8, the J call TRBJ1-4; perhaps TRBD1 as D (6 bases). Germline-derived CDR1 and CDR2 are SGHTS and YDEGEE. This CDR3 has 15 amino acids. V was shortened by 2 bases and J by 8 bases, with 16 bases between the two germline ends. Here the CDR3 reads CASSLQGSNGEKLFF. The CDR3 DNA follows: TGTGCCAGCAGCTTACAGGGAAGCAATGGAGAAAAACTGTTTTTT.

This clonotype came up many times. This chain joins TRBV14 and TRBJ1-4; 8 positions agree with TRBD1. There are 15 residues in the CDR3. Looked up from germline, CDR1 is SGHDN and CDR2 is FVKESK. Germline trimming cut 1 base from V and 5 bases from J; bases unmatched to any gene: 3. This CDR3 reads CASSQGDRPNEKLFF. The CDR3 nucleotides are TGTGCCAGCAGCCAAGGGGACAGGCCCAATGAAAAACTGTTTTTT.

The chain has TRBV6-5 and TRBJ2-6; TRBD1 matches 10 bases. The V gene end was trimmed by 5 bases and the J gene end by 4 bases; junction bases not matched to a gene: 14. The CDR3 extends over 19 amino acids. Germline V lookup: CDR1 MNHEY, CDR2 SVGAGI. The CDR3 region is CASSKPRGQGTGGANVLTF. The CDR3 DNA is TGTGCCAGCAGTAAACCTAGGGGACAGGGGACTGGGGGGGCCAACGTCCTGACTTTC.

This chain connects TRBV7-9 to TRBJ2-5; 7 nucleotides match TRBD1. Germline V gene sequence: CDR1 SEHNR, CDR2 FQNEAQ (reference sequence). The V gene end was trimmed by 5 bases and the J gene end by 6 bases; junction bases not matched to a gene: 6. This CDR3 contains 13 residues. CDR3 DNA sequence: TGTGCCAGCAGCCGACAGGGTGGGAAGACCCAGTACTTC. It is translated as CASSRQGGKTQYF.

The chain recombines TRBV29-1 with TRBJ1-6, with TRBD1 as a possible D gene (5 bases). Trimming shortened V by 3 bases and J by 9 bases, and 12 bases separated the two germline ends. The CDR3 runs 13 residues. Looked up from germline, CDR1 is SQVTM and CDR2 is ANQGSEA. The CDR3 DNA is TGCAGCGTTGATCCCGGGACGGGTTCACCCCTCCACTTT. It is translated as CSVDPGTGSPLHF.